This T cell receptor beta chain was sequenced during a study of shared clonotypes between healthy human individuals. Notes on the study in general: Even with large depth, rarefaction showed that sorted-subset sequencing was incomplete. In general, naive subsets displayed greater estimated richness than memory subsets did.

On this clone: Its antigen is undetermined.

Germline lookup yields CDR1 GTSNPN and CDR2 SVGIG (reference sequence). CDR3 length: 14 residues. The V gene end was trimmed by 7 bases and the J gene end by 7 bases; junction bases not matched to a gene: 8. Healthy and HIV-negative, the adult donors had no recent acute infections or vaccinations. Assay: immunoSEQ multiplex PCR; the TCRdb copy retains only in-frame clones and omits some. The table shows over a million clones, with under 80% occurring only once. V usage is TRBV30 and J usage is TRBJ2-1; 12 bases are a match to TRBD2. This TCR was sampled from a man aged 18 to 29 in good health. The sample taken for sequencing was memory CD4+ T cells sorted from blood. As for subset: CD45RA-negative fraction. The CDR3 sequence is CAYLTSGSKNEQFF. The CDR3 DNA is TGTGCCTACCTGACTAGCGGGAGCAAGAATGAGCAGTTCTTC.